The next 17 T cell receptor beta chains were all read from a single sample in a study of blood T cell repertoires in COVID-19 (dated by TCRdb to between 2020 and 2021). The receptor library was made with the immunoSEQ multiplex PCR assay. TCRdb mirrors the immuneACCESS table, restricted to in-frame sequences. Some clones are absent from its copies; in checked studies, under half trace to an unresolved V gene, and the reason for the others is unknown. This sample has about 14,000 clones in its table, and around 73% of those were observed once. 20% to 25% of the sample lies in the top ten. The material sequenced was peripheral blood. These receptors came from a boy between 2 and 15 years old with active or convalescent COVID-19.

The chain combines TRBV3-1 (or the pseudogene TRBV3-2) with TRBJ1-2; unclear D gene. The CDR3 totals 15 residues. Trimming pared 5 bases from V and 2 bases from J, leaving 15 bases between. Germline CDR1 LGHDT, CDR2 YNNKEL (reference sequence). The chain's CDR3 is CASSYGLILNYGYTF. The CDR3 nucleotides read TGTGCCAGCAGCTATGGACTGATACTGAACTATGGCTACACCTTC.

The chain joins TRBV10-2 to TRBJ1-2; 9 bases match TRBD1. This CDR3 has 15 amino acids. Germline V lookup: CDR1 WSHSY, CDR2 SAAADI. V dropped 6 bases and J dropped 3; count of bases not matched to a gene: 8. The CDR3 sequence: CASRLTGGSDYGYTF. The CDR3 DNA is TGCGCCAGCAGATTGACAGGGGGAAGTGACTATGGCTACACCTTC.

This chain connects TRBV4-3 to TRBJ2-2; a weak D match, TRBD1 (5 bases). CDR3 size: 15 residues. V lost 0 bases to trimming and J lost 6 bases, with 11 bases between them. CDR1 is LGHNA and CDR2 is YSLEER in the germline V gene. The CDR3 sequence is CASSQDRGYSGELFF. The DNA for the CDR3 is TGCGCCAGCAGCCAAGATAGGGGTTACTCCGGGGAGCTGTTTTTT.

This clone was detected a few times. The gene calls are TRBV27 and TRBJ2-1, with no clear D. The CDR3 has 14 residues. Germline V gene data show CDR1 as MNHEY and CDR2 as SMNVEV (reference sequence). The V end lost 2 bases, the J end lost 0 bases, and 5 bases lay between the germline ends. The CDR3: CASSLLVSYNEQFF. The CDR3 DNA reads as TGTGCCAGCAGTTTACTAGTCTCCTACAATGAGCAGTTCTTC.

This clone appeared a few times. The V gene is TRBV28, the J gene TRBJ2-2; 9 nucleotides align to TRBD1. The V gene end was trimmed by 6 bases and the J gene end by 4 bases; junction bases not matched to a gene: 9. Germline loops: CDR1 MDHEN, CDR2 SYDVKM. This CDR3 has 16 residues. CDR3 bases: TGTGCCAGCAGACCGATGGACAGGGGCATCACCGGGGAGCTGTTTTTT. Its translation: CASRPMDRGITGELFF. Full variable domain (missing parts from reference TRBV28 and TRBJ2-2): DVKVTQSSRYLVKRTGEKVFLECVQDMDHENMFWYRQDPGLGLRLIYFSYDVKMKEKGDIPEGYSVSREKKERFSLILESASTNQTSMYLCASRPMDRGITGELFFGEGSRLTVL.

The V gene is TRBV5-1, the J gene TRBJ2-6; possible D gene TRBD1, 6 bases. The V and J ends lost 7 bases and 0 bases respectively, with 11 bases between them. The germline V gene encodes CDR1 SGHRS and CDR2 YFSETQ. The CDR3 runs 15 residues. The CDR3 DNA follows: TGCGCCAGCCGCGAGGGGGTCTCTGGGGCCAACGTCCTGACTTTC. Protein product: CASREGVSGANVLTF.

J is TRBJ1-2 and V is TRBV5-4; weak D call: TRBD1 (5 bases). V gave up 0 bases and J gave up 4 bases, with 10 bases separating them. The length of the CDR3 is 14 residues. CDR1 and CDR2 (germline): SGHNT, YYREEE (reference sequence). The CDR3 loop is CASSLGDSIYGYTF. DNA for the CDR3: TGTGCCAGCAGCTTGGGTGACAGTATCTATGGCTACACCTTC.

This clone was seen a single time. The chain has TRBV13 and TRBJ2-1, with D perhaps matching TRBD2 (5 bases). Trimming pared 5 bases from V and 11 bases from J, leaving 19 bases between. The germline CDR1 and CDR2 sequences are PRHDT and FYEKMQ (reference sequence). The CDR3 totals 14 residues. The CDR3, as DNA: TGTGCCAGCAGCCCGACCACGGGCGGGTTAAAGCAGTTCTTC. Its protein product is CASSPTTGGLKQFF.

This sequence joins TRBV9 and TRBJ2-2, with no clear D. The CDR3 spans 15 residues. V lost 2 bases, J lost 4 bases, and 12 bases lay in between. CDR1 SGDLS and CDR2 YYNGEE come from the germline V gene. The CDR3 sequence: CASSVVSVSTGELFF. The CDR3 DNA follows: TGTGCCAGCAGCGTCGTCTCGGTGAGCACCGGGGAGCTGTTTTTT.

The chain has TRBV5-1 and TRBJ2-7, with 7 bases identical to TRBD2. CDR1 and CDR2 (germline): SGHRS, YFSETQ. Trimming cost V 4 bases and J 4 bases; bases outside gene matches: 14. This CDR3 comprises 16 residues. CDR3 region: CASSPRGAGVVYEQYF. The CDR3, as DNA: TGCGCCAGCAGCCCCAGAGGCGCGGGAGTAGTTTACGAGCAGTACTTC.

This clone was recorded only once. This chain links TRBV28 with TRBJ1-5, with no clear D. The V end lost 4 bases, the J end lost 7 bases, and 8 bases lay between the germline ends. This CDR3 is 12 amino acids long. Germline V gene data show CDR1 as MDHEN and CDR2 as SYDVKM. The CDR3 DNA reads as TGTGCCAGCAGTTCGGGGTCACAGCCCCAGCATTTT. As protein: CASSSGSQPQHF. The full variable domain, completed using reference TRBV28 and TRBJ1-5, is DVKVTQSSRYLVKRTGEKVFLECVQDMDHENMFWYRQDPGLGLRLIYFSYDVKMKEKGDIPEGYSVSREKKERFSLILESASTNQTSMYLCASSSGSQPQHFGDGTRLSIL.

The chain combines TRBV28 with TRBJ2-7, with D possibly being TRBD2 (7 bases). The V gene lost 5 bases and the J gene lost 2 bases, with 16 bases spanning the gap. This CDR3 is 15 amino acids long. Germline V gene lookup returns CDR1 MDHEN and CDR2 SYDVKM. CDR3 DNA sequence: TGTGCCAGCAGTCGAGGGGGGGGTGATACCTACGAGCAGTACTTC. Translated, it gives CASSRGGGDTYEQYF.

The rearrangement links TRBV28 to TRBJ2-5; 9 bases agree with TRBD2. Germline CDR1 MDHEN, CDR2 SYDVKM. Unmatched junction bases numbered 9, after V lost 4 bases and J lost 3 bases. CDR3 length: 16 amino acids. The CDR3 nucleotides read TGTGCCAGCAGTTCCCGCGGGGGGGGCTCAGAAGAGACCCAGTACTTC. Its protein product is CASSSRGGGSEETQYF.

DNA of the CDR3: TGTGCCAGCAGCGTAGATACGGGAGCCAATCAGCCCCAGCATTTT. Translation gives CASSVDTGANQPQHF. The rearrangement links TRBV9 to TRBJ1-5; D is uncertain. CDR3 length: 15 residues. Germline CDR1 SGDLS, CDR2 YYNGEE. The ends were cut back, 0 bases at V and 3 bases at J, with 10 bases in the middle.

This clone was counted only a few times. The chain uses TRBV6-5 and TRBJ2-7, with D possibly being TRBD2 (5 bases). Germline CDR1 reads MNHEY; CDR2 reads SVGAGI. This CDR3 has 13 amino acids. The V end lost 5 bases, the J end lost 1 base, and 9 bases lay between the germline ends. CDR3 nucleotide sequence: TGTGCCAGCAGTCGGACTGGATCCTACGAGCAGTACTTC. It codes for CASSRTGSYEQYF.

The CDR3 spells CASGVLAGGEQYF. CDR3 nucleotides: TGTGCCAGCGGAGTCTTAGCGGGAGGCGAGCAGTACTTC. The rearrangement links TRBV6-6 to TRBJ2-7; 10 nucleotides match TRBD2. Germline CDR1 is MNHNY and CDR2 is SVGAGI (reference sequence). J gave up 6 bases and V 8 bases, and 7 bases lay outside the gene matches. The CDR3 spans 13 residues.

The chain joins TRBV6-5 to TRBJ1-1; maybe TRBD1 (5 bases). Germline V gene lookup returns CDR1 MNHEY and CDR2 SVGAGI. V lost 4 bases, J lost 3 bases, and 9 bases lay in between. This CDR3 comprises 13 residues. The DNA of the CDR3 is TGTGCCAGCAGTTCGACAGAGGACACTGAAGCTTTCTTT. The encoded protein is CASSSTEDTEAFF.